The entry below describes one T cell receptor (beta chain). The antigen remains unidentified. RNA transcripts gave rise to amplified TCR beta CDR3 regions. During a first-round RT-PCR of the TCR CDR3, the HTBI primer set was used. In TCRdb, the multiplex PCR reads were re-called with MiXCR into one record per CDR3 protein. The data show more than 50,000 distinct CDR3 sequences, 53% seen once. This sample was included in a study of T cells in Graves' hyperthyroidism and ophthalmopathy. Study outcomes and limitations: The model forecast ophthalmopathy, anticipating it by a median about six months before onset. Most thyroid-expanded clonotypes above 0.001 were also found in blood.

Any patient presenting with uncontrolled infection, other autoimmune disease, pregnancy or lactation was left out. PBMCs came from 8.5 to 10 ml fresh peripheral blood. Germline V gene data show CDR1 as MGHRA and CDR2 as YSYEKL. The CDR3 covers 13 residues. Trimming took off 5 bases at V and 0 bases at J, with 5 bases between the two ends. The chain couples TRBV4-1 to TRBJ1-3; D is ambiguous. The receptor's source is a woman aged 60-75 years with Graves' ophthalmopathy. Source material: blood. This CDR3 reads CASSLFSGNTIYF. The DNA of the CDR3 is TGCGCCAGCAGCTTATTCTCTGGAAACACCATATATTTT.